This T cell receptor (beta chain) appears in the sequencing data of a study of blood T cell repertoires in COVID-19. CDR1 is SGHTS and CDR2 is YDEGEE in the germline V gene. This CDR3 has 17 residues. V dropped 0 bases and J dropped 6; count of bases not matched to a gene: 12. Enrolled through a virtual design, the participants were between roughly 18 and 100 years of age and came from about two dozen US areas. A remark on this clone: Lacking the conserved final phenylalanine or tryptophan, this CDR3 likely reflects a read error.

Generated by immunoSEQ multiplex PCR, the TCRdb table keeps only in-frame clones and is missing some. In the table there are 350,000 to 400,000 clones, approximately 89% of which are singletons. Material: PBMCs or T cells enriched from blood (not recorded which). The receptor's source is a middle-aged woman who had been exposed to COVID-19. The chain has TRBV5-8 and TRBJ1-2, with 9 bases that match TRBD1. Here the CDR3 DNA reads TGTGCCAGCAGCTTGGATACAGGGACAGGGAGGGTCCATGGCTACACCCTC. Translation gives CASSLDTGTGRVHGYTL.